This TCR beta chain is drawn from a study of cytomegalovirus exposure and HLA in healthy donors. On the study more broadly: Clustering assigned about four fifths of the roughly 400 genotyped donors to the Caucasian-associated ancestry cluster.

PCR was performed using 60 Vbeta and 13 Jbeta primers. Profiled with immunoSEQ multiplex PCR; TCRdb holds only in-frame clones, not every one. The sample comprises about 170,000 clones, 60% to 85% of which are singletons, and around 0.71% rests with the top ten. Overall study results and limits: The authors later found HLA-associated TCR beta chains more clonally expanded than equally common others. Later analysis demonstrated an association between a missense DCLRE1C variant and TCR beta V- and J-gene trimming.

The CDR3 contains 15 residues. Germline CDR1 and CDR2: LGHNA and YSLEER. This clone was seen more than once but under ten times. Its specificity is unknown. One end of the junction does not line up with germline, which may come from a read error. The TCR originated in a female donor in good health and CMV-seronegative. The V gene is TRBV4-3, the J gene TRBJ2-6, with D perhaps TRBD1 (5 bases). The material sequenced was PBMCs. CDR3 loop: CASSQGQTGANGLTF. The CDR3 coding sequence is TGCGCCAGCAGCCAAGGACAGACTGGGGCCAACGGCCTGACTTTC.